Listed below are T cell receptor beta chains from one sample, sequenced in a study of blood T cell repertoires in COVID-19. The data were produced by immunoSEQ multiplex PCR, yet TCRdb's version contains in-frame clones alone and is incomplete. The repertoire includes about 49,000 clones, around four fifths of them detected once, and roughly 2.6% sits in the top ten. Sequencing was carried out using peripheral blood. The receptors come from a woman in her sixties with acute or convalescent COVID-19. Both conserved end residues are part of each CDR3. A D gene is named only where the DNA matches it firmly. Expanded clones get a size class; other rows say once, few or many, or leave the size out.

clone size: NA
J gene: TRBJ1-1
D gene: NA
V gene: TRBV4-2
CDR3 protein: CASSQVPPGRNTEAFF
CDR3 DNA: TGTGCCAGCAGCCAAGTCCCTCCAGGTCGGAACACTGAAGCTTTCTTT

clone size: NA
J gene: TRBJ1-6
D gene: NA
V gene: TRBV19
CDR3 protein: CASSVHPGTLHF
CDR3 DNA: TGTGCCAGTAGTGTACACCCGGGGACCCTCCACTTT

clone size: NA
J gene: TRBJ1-1
D gene: NA
V gene: TRBV30
CDR3 protein: CAWSVLGTVSTEAFF
CDR3 DNA: TGTGCCTGGAGTGTACTGGGCACGGTAAGCACTGAAGCTTTCTTT

clone size: NA
J gene: TRBJ1-3
D gene: TRBD1
V gene: TRBV5-1
CDR3 protein: CASSFRDSYSGNTIYF
CDR3 DNA: TGCGCCAGCAGCTTCCGGGACAGTTACTCTGGAAACACCATATATTTT

clone size: NA
J gene: TRBJ2-2
D gene: TRBD2
V gene: TRBV7-2
CDR3 protein: CASSTKRGAFTGELFF
CDR3 DNA: TGTGCCAGCAGCACCAAGCGGGGGGCCTTCACCGGGGAGCTGTTTTTT

clone size: NA
J gene: TRBJ1-2
D gene: TRBD1
V gene: TRBV28
CDR3 protein: CASSPGQEANYGYTF
CDR3 DNA: TGTGCCAGCAGTCCTGGACAGGAAGCTAACTATGGCTACACCTTC

clone size: NA
J gene: TRBJ1-1
D gene: NA
V gene: TRBV11-2
CDR3 protein: CASSLDPGSFTEAFF
CDR3 DNA: TGTGCCAGCAGCTTAGATCCGGGGTCGTTCACTGAAGCTTTCTTT

clone size: NA
J gene: TRBJ2-7
D gene: TRBD2
V gene: TRBV12-5
CDR3 protein: CASGLVPGTSGSYEQYF
CDR3 DNA: TGTGCTAGTGGTTTGGTACCGGGGACTAGCGGGAGCTACGAGCAGTACTTC

clone size: NA
J gene: TRBJ1-2
D gene: TRBD1
V gene: TRBV28
CDR3 protein: CASSPPTGQGDGYTF
CDR3 DNA: TGTGCCAGCAGTCCACCCACGGGACAGGGGGATGGCTACACCTTC

clone size: NA
J gene: TRBJ2-2
D gene: TRBD1
V gene: TRBV5-1
CDR3 protein: CASSLAGTGGRFDGELFF
CDR3 DNA: TGCGCCAGCAGCTTGGCCGGGACAGGGGGACGGTTTGACGGGGAGCTGTTTTTT

clone size: NA
J gene: TRBJ2-3
D gene: NA
V gene: TRBV9
CDR3 protein: CASSVETGWITDTQYF
CDR3 DNA: TGTGCCAGCAGCGTAGAGACGGGATGGATCACAGATACGCAGTATTTT

clone size: NA
J gene: TRBJ1-2
D gene: NA
V gene: TRBV19
CDR3 protein: CASSIVSGGRNGYTF
CDR3 DNA: TGTGCCAGTAGTATAGTTTCGGGGGGGCGGAATGGCTACACCTTC

clone size: NA
J gene: TRBJ2-2
D gene: TRBD2
V gene: TRBV11-1
CDR3 protein: CASSFLAGAAGELFF
CDR3 DNA: TGTGCCAGCAGCTTTCTAGCGGGAGCGGCCGGGGAGCTGTTTTTT

clone size: few
J gene: TRBJ1-5
D gene: NA
V gene: TRBV30
CDR3 protein: CAWSVQGRQPQHF
CDR3 DNA: TGTGCCTGGAGTGTTCAGGGGAGACAGCCCCAGCATTTT

clone size: NA
J gene: TRBJ2-5
D gene: TRBD2
V gene: TRBV23-1
CDR3 protein: CASRILAGVEWGQETQYF
CDR3 DNA: TGCGCCAGTCGGATACTCGCGGGGGTTGAATGGGGGCAAGAGACCCAGTACTTC

clone size: NA
J gene: TRBJ2-1
D gene: TRBD2
V gene: TRBV5-1
CDR3 protein: CASSFRLAGGQNEQFF
CDR3 DNA: TGCGCCAGCAGTTTCAGACTAGCGGGAGGGCAAAATGAGCAGTTCTTC

clone size: once
J gene: TRBJ1-1
D gene: NA
V gene: TRBV7-2
CDR3 protein: CASSLQSNTEAFF
CDR3 DNA: TGTGCCAGCAGCTTACAGTCTAACACTGAAGCTTTCTTT

clone size: once
J gene: TRBJ1-1
D gene: NA
V gene: TRBV25-1
CDR3 protein: CASSQGGLAAFF
CDR3 DNA: TGTGCCAGCAGTCAAGGGGGTCTCGCGGCTTTCTTT

clone size: once
J gene: TRBJ2-5
D gene: NA
V gene: TRBV5-1
CDR3 protein: CASSFVSSGETQYF
CDR3 DNA: TGCGCCAGCAGCTTTGTATCCTCCGGGGAGACCCAGTACTTC

clone size: NA
J gene: TRBJ1-2
D gene: NA
V gene: TRBV5-6
CDR3 protein: CASSLLIGGNQGYTF
CDR3 DNA: TGTGCCAGCAGCTTATTAATTGGGGGCAATCAAGGCTACACCTTC

clone size: NA
J gene: TRBJ2-7
D gene: NA
V gene: TRBV3-1/TRBV3-2
CDR3 protein: CASSHDPTGANYEQYF
CDR3 DNA: TGTGCCAGCAGCCATGATCCAACGGGAGCCAACTACGAGCAGTACTTC

clone size: few
J gene: TRBJ2-4
D gene: NA
V gene: TRBV6-1
CDR3 protein: CASSEGSASWVQYF
CDR3 DNA: TGTGCCAGCAGTGAAGGGTCGGCTAGCTGGGTTCAGTACTTC